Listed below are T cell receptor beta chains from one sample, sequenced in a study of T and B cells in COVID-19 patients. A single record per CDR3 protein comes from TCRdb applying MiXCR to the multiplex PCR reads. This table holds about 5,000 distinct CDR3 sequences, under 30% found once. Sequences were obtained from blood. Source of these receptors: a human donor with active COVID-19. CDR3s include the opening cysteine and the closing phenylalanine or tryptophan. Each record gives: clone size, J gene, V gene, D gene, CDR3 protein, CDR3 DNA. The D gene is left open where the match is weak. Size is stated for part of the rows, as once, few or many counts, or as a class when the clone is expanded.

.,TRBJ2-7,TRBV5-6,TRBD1,CASSQGQGSNEQYF,TGTGCCAGCAGCCAGGGACAGGGGAGCAACGAGCAGTACTTC
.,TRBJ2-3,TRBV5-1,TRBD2,CASRPLAGSTDTQYF,TGCGCCAGCAGACCGTTAGCGGGAAGCACAGATACGCAGTATTTT
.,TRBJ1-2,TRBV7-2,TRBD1,CASSLGGGLSNYGYTF,TGTGCCAGCAGCTTGGGAGGGGGCCTTTCTAACTATGGCTACACCTTC
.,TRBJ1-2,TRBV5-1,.,CASSLDPFGGYTF,TGCGCCAGCAGCCTGGACCCCTTCGGGGGCTACACCTTC
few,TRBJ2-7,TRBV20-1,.,CSARGGRNEQYF,TGCAGTGCTAGAGGGGGAAGGAACGAGCAGTACTTC
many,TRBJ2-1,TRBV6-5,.,CASSEIRDPYNEQFF,TGTGCCAGCAGTGAAATCCGGGACCCCTACAATGAGCAGTTCTTC
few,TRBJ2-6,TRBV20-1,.,CSAPISGTSSSGANVLTF,TGCAGTGCTCCCATATCCGGGACGTCCAGCTCTGGGGCCAACGTCCTGACTTTC
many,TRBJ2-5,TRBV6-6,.,CASIQPGRQETQYF,TGTGCCAGCATCCAGCCGGGGCGACAAGAGACCCAGTACTTC
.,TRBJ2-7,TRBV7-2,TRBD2,CASSLLGRVGEQYF,TGTGCCAGCAGCTTACTTGGGAGGGTCGGCGAGCAGTACTTC
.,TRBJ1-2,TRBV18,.,CASSPSSNYGYTF,TGTGCCAGCTCACCATCTTCGAACTATGGCTACACCTTC
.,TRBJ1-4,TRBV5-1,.,CASSLGGGSNEKLFF,TGCGCCAGCAGCTTGGGCGGGGGGTCGAATGAAAAACTGTTTTTT
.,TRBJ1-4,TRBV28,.,CASSLLGQGGEKLFF,TGTGCCAGCAGTCTACTGGGGCAGGGTGGGGAAAAACTGTTTTTT
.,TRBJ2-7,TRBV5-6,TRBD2,CASSISGAGGYEQYF,TGTGCCAGCAGCATCTCTGGGGCGGGGGGGTACGAGCAGTACTTC
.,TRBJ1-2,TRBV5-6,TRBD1,CSSSEPGQPAYGYTF,TGTTCCAGCAGCGAACCGGGACAGCCAGCCTATGGCTACACCTTC
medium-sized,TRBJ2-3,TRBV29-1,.,CSVLGPNSPYTDTQYF,TGCAGCGTTCTAGGACCCAACAGCCCTTACACAGATACGCAGTATTTT
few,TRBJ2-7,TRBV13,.,CASSPWTESYEQYF,TGTGCCAGCAGCCCCTGGACTGAATCCTACGAGCAGTACTTC
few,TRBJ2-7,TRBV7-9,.,CASSYLGLDHNYEQYF,TGTGCCAGCAGCTACTTGGGTCTAGACCACAACTACGAGCAGTACTTC
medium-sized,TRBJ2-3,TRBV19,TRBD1,CASTWGQTYTDTQYF,TGTGCCAGTACTTGGGGACAGACTTACACAGATACGCAGTATTTT
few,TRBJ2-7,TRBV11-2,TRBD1,CASSLLQGFDEQYF,TGTGCCAGCAGCTTACTACAGGGGTTCGACGAGCAGTACTTC
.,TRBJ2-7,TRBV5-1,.,CASSVGTLNHEQYF,TGCGCCAGCAGCGTCGGGACCCTCAACCACGAGCAGTACTTC
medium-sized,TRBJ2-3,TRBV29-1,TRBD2,CSAVLLVAGPTDTQYF,TGCAGCGCTGTATTGCTTGTAGCGGGACCCACAGATACGCAGTATTTT
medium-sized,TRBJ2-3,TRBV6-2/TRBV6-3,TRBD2,CASSGLAGASTDTQYF,TGTGCCAGCAGTGGACTAGCGGGGGCAAGCACAGATACGCAGTATTTT
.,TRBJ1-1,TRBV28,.,CASTPDRNTEAFF,TGTGCCAGCACCCCCGACAGGAACACTGAAGCTTTCTTT
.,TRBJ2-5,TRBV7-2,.,CASSLVGEETQYF,TGTGCCAGCAGCTTAGTCGGGGAAGAGACCCAGTACTTC
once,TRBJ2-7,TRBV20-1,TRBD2,CSARDFREGLGYEQYF,TGCAGTGCTAGAGACTTCCGGGAGGGCCTTGGTTACGAGCAGTACTTC
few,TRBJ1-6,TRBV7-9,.,CASSLSLGARGDSPLHF,TGTGCCAGCAGCTTATCGCTAGGGGCTAGGGGCGATTCACCCCTCCACTTT
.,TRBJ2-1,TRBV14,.,CASSQFMQGLRGNEQFF,TGTGCCAGCAGCCAATTTATGCAGGGGTTACGGGGCAATGAGCAGTTCTTC
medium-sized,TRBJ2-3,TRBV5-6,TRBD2,CARSTSGSTDTQYF,TGTGCCCGATCGACTAGCGGTAGCACAGATACGCAGTATTTT
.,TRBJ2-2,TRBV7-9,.,CASSLALGNTGELFF,TGTGCCAGCAGCTTAGCTTTAGGGAACACCGGGGAGCTGTTTTTT
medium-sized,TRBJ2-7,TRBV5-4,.,CASSSTVEQYF,TGTGCCAGCAGCTCTACCGTTGAGCAGTACTTC
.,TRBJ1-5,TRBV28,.,CASISGQGPSGPQHF,TGTGCCAGCATCTCGGGCCAGGGACCGTCGGGGCCCCAGCATTTT
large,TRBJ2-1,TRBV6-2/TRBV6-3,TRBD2,CASSLAGPNEQFF,TGTGCCAGCAGTCTAGCGGGACCCAATGAGCAGTTCTTC
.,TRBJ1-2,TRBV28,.,CASSLSGSPYGYTF,TGTGCCAGCAGTTTATCAGGGTCTCCCTATGGCTACACCTTC
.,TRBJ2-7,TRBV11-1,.,CASSFLTGTGFWEQYF,TGTGCCAGCAGTTTTTTAACAGGAACAGGGTTTTGGGAGCAGTACTTC
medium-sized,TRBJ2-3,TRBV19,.,CASRIGSTDTQYF,TGTGCCAGTAGGATTGGAAGCACAGATACGCAGTATTTT
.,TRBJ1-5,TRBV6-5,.,CASSSGRKNQPQHF,TGTGCCAGCAGTTCAGGACGGAAAAATCAGCCCCAGCATTTT
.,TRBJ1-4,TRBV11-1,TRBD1,CASRAGGYEKLFF,TGTGCCAGCAGGGCAGGGGGCTATGAAAAACTGTTTTTT
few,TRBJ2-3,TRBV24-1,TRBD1,CATSDNSRGLGDTQYF,TGTGCCACCAGTGATAACTCCAGGGGGCTGGGAGATACGCAGTATTTT
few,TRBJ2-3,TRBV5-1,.,CASSFGTSTDTQYF,TGCGCCAGCAGCTTTGGTACTAGCACAGATACGCAGTATTTT
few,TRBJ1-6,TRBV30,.,CARGSSNSPLHF,TGTGCCCGCGGGAGCTCTAATTCACCCCTCCACTTT
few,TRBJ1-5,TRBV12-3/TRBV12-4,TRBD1,CASSKDRVPHQPQHF,TGTGCCAGCAGTAAGGACAGGGTGCCCCATCAGCCCCAGCATTTT
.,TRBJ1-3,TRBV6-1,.,CASSEAGLRNTIYF,TGTGCCAGCAGTGAAGCCGGGTTGCGAAACACCATATATTTT
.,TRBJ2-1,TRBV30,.,CAWKGGGNEQFF,TGTGCCTGGAAGGGGGGAGGGAATGAGCAGTTCTTC
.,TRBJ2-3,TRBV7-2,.,CASSFGDTQYF,TGTGCCAGCAGCTTTGGAGATACGCAGTATTTT
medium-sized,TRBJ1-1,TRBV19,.,CASSIQGSPTEAFF,TGTGCCAGTAGTATACAGGGGTCCCCCACTGAAGCTTTCTTT
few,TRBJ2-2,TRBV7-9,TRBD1,CASSWTGGTGELFF,TGTGCCAGCAGCTGGACAGGGGGGACCGGGGAGCTGTTTTTT
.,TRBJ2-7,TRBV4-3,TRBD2,CASSQDLAGGLLNYEQYF,TGCGCCAGCAGCCAAGACCTAGCGGGAGGTCTCCTAAACTACGAGCAGTACTTC
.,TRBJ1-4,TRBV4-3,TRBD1,CASSQEGTGNEKLFF,TGCGCCAGCAGCCAAGAGGGGACAGGTAACGAAAAACTGTTTTTT
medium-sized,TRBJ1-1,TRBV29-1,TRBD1,CSVLEGALTEAFF,TGCAGCGTTCTCGAGGGGGCGTTAACTGAAGCTTTCTTT
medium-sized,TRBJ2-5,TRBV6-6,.,CASWRGGETQYF,TGTGCCAGTTGGAGGGGTGGTGAGACCCAGTACTTC
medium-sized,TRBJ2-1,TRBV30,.,CAWSTGRTFF,TGTGCCTGGAGTACCGGACGGACGTTCTTC
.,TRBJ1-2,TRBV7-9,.,CASSFRATNYGYTF,TGTGCCAGCAGCTTCCGGGCCACTAACTATGGCTACACCTTC
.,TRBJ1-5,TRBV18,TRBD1,CASSPRTGGSGSNQPQHF,TGTGCCAGCTCACCTCGGACAGGGGGCTCGGGTAGCAATCAGCCCCAGCATTTT